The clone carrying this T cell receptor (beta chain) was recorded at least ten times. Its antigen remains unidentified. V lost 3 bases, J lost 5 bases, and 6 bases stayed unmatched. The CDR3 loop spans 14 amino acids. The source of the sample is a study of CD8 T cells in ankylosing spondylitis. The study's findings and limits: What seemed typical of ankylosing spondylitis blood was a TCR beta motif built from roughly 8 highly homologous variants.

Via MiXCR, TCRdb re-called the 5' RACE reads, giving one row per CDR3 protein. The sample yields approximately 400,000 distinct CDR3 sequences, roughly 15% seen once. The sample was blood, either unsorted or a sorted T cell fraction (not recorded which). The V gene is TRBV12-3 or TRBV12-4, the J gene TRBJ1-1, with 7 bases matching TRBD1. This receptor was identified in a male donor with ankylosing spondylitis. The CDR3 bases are TGTGCCAGCAGTTTCGAACAGGGGAGGACTGAAGCTTTCTTT. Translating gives CASSFEQGRTEAFF.